This T cell receptor beta chain was recovered during a study of blood T cell repertoires in COVID-19. Overall study context: COVID-19 samples, acute and convalescent, were from the United States, Italy and Spain. PBMCs, B-cell-depleted T cells, or T cells provided the cDNA or gDNA that made up the material.

Enrolled during active infection, Seattle patients were then followed longitudinally. Libraries were prepared by immunoSEQ multiplex PCR; TCRdb keeps only in-frame clonotypes and omits some of them. The sample has under 200,000 clones, 85% seen once. Trimming took 6 bases from V and 3 from J; bases not matched to a gene: 11. The germline V gene has CDR1 MDHEN and CDR2 SYDVKM. This CDR3 is built from 17 residues. The sequence derives from a woman at least 80 years old with COVID-19, enrolled during active disease. Source material: peripheral blood. The chain couples TRBV28 to TRBJ1-3, with TRBD1 identical over 10 bases. The CDR3 here is CASSPTGQGTGGNTIYF. DNA for the CDR3: TGTGCCAGCAGCCCAACGGGACAGGGGACGGGTGGAAACACCATATATTTT.